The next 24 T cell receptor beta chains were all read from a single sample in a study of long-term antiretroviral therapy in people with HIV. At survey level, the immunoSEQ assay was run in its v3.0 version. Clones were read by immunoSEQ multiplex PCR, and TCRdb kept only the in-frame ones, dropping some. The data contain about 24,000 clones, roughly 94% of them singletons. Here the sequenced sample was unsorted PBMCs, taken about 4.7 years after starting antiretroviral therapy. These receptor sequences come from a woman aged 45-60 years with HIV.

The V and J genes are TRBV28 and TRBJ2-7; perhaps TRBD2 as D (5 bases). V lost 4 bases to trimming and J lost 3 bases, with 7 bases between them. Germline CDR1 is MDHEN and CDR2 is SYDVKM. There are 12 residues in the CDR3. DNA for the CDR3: TGTGCCAGCAGTTCCGCGGGCTACGAGCAGTACTTC. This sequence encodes CASSSAGYEQYF.

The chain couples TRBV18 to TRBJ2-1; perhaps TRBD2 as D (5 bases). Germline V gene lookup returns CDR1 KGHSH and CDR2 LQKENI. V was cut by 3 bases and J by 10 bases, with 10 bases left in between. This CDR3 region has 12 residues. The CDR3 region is CASSPSPGEQFF. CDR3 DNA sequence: TGTGCCAGCTCACCTTCTCCGGGGGAGCAGTTCTTC.

The DNA for the CDR3 is TGTGCCAGCAGCCTGTGGGGACATCGAGCGGGACAGACCTACAATGAGCAGTTCTTC. This gives the protein CASSLWGHRAGQTYNEQFF. V gene TRBV7-3 combines with J gene TRBJ2-1; D tentatively reads TRBD1 or TRBD2 (7 bases each). This CDR3 has 19 residues. Germline loops: CDR1 SGHTA, CDR2 FQGTGA. Trimming removed 5 bases from V and 2 bases from J, with 25 bases in between.

The chain's CDR3 is CASSRLAGVEGTDTQYF. The CDR3 nucleotides are TGTGCCAGTAGTCGTCTAGCGGGAGTCGAAGGGACAGATACGCAGTATTTT. The J gene is TRBJ2-3, the V gene TRBV19, with 10 bases aligning to TRBD2. V lost 5 bases and J lost 3; bases outside the gene matches: 11. The length of the CDR3 is 17 residues. Germline loops: CDR1 LNHDA, CDR2 SQIVND (reference sequence).

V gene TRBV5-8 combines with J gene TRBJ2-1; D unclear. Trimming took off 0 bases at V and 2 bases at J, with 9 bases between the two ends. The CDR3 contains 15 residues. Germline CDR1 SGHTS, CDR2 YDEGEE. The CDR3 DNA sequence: TGTGCCAGCAGCTTGGGGCAGCCCCCCTACAATGAGCAGTTCTTC. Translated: CASSLGQPPYNEQFF.

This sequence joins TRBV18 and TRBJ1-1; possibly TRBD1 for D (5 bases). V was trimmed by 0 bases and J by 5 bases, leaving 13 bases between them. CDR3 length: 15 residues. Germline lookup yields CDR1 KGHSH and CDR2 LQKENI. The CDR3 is CASSPPRGGWTEAFF. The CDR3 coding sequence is TGTGCCAGCTCACCACCGCGCGGGGGTTGGACTGAAGCTTTCTTT.

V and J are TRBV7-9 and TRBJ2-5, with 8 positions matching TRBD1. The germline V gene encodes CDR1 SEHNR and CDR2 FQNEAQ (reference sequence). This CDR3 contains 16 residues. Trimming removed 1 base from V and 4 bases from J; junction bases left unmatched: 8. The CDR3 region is CASSLDRGQGGETQYF. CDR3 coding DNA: TGTGCCAGCAGCTTAGACAGAGGACAGGGCGGAGAGACCCAGTACTTC. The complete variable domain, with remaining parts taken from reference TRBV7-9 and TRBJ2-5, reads DTGVSQNPRHKITKRGQNVTFRCDPISEHNRLYWYRQTLGQGPEFLTYFQNEAQLEKSRLLSDRFSAERPKGSFSTLEIQRTEQGDSAMYLCASSLDRGQGGETQYFGPGTRLLVL.

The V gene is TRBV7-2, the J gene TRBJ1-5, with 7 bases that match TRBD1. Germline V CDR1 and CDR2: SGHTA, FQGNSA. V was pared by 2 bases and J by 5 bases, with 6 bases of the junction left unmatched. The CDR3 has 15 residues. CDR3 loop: CASSLQTGSDQPQHF. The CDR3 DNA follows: TGTGCCAGCAGCTTACAGACAGGGTCTGATCAGCCCCAGCATTTT.

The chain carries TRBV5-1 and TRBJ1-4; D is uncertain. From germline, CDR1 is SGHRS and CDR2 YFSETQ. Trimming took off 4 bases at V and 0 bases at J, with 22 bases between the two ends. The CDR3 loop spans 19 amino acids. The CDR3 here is CASSPSGSLSRATNEKLFF. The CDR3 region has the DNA TGCGCCAGCAGCCCCTCCGGGTCCTTAAGTAGGGCAACTAATGAAAAACTGTTTTTT.

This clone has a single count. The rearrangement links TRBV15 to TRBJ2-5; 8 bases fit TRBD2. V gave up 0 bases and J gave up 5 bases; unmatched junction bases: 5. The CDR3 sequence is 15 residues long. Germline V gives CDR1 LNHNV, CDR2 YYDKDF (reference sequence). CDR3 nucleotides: TGTGCCACCAGCAGAGATCGGGGGACTAGGGAGACCCAGTACTTC. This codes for CATSRDRGTRETQYF.

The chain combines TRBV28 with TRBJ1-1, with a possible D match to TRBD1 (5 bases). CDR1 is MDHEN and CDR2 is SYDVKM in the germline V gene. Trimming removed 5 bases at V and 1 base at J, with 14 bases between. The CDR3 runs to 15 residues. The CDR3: CASSPLDRTNTEAFF. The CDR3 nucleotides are TGTGCCAGCAGTCCCCTAGACAGAACGAACACTGAAGCTTTCTTT. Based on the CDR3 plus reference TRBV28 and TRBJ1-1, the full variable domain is DVKVTQSSRYLVKRTGEKVFLECVQDMDHENMFWYRQDPGLGLRLIYFSYDVKMKEKGDIPEGYSVSREKKERFSLILESASTNQTSMYLCASSPLDRTNTEAFFGQGTRLTVV.

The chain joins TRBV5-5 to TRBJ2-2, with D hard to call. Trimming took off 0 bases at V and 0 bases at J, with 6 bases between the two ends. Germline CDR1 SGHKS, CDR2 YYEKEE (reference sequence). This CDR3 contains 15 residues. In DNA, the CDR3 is TGTGCCAGCAGCTTGGATTCAGCGAACACCGGGGAGCTGTTTTTT. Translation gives CASSLDSANTGELFF.

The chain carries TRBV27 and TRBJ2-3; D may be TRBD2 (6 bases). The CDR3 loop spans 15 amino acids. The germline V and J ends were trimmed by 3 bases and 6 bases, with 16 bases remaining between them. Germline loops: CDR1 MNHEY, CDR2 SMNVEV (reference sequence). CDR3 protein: CASSFIGDLFDTQYF. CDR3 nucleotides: TGTGCCAGCAGTTTTATCGGGGACTTGTTCGATACGCAGTATTTT.

The CDR3 DNA follows: TGTGCCAGCAGTCCTAGAACCGGGGAGCTGTTTTTT. Translating it yields CASSPRTGELFF. The genes are TRBV6-4 and TRBJ2-2; no definite D call. CDR1 MRHNA and CDR2 SNTAGT come from the germline V gene. V lost 5 bases and J lost 5, with 6 bases in between. The CDR3 has 12 residues.

The CDR3 spells CASSFGQGAVQPQHF. CDR3 sequence (DNA): TGTGCCAGCAGTTTCGGACAGGGGGCGGTTCAGCCCCAGCATTTT. This rearrangement joins TRBV6-6 to TRBJ1-5; TRBD1 aligns across 11 bases. Germline CDR1 reads MNHNY; CDR2 reads SVGAGI (reference sequence). The ends lost 4 bases at V and 6 bases at J; junction bases unmatched: 5. This CDR3 is built from 15 residues.

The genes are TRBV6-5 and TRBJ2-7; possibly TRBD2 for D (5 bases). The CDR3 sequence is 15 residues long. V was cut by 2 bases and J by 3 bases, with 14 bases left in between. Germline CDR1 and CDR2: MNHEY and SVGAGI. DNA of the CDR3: TGTGCCAGCAGTTACGGACCCCTAGCTCTCTACGAGCAGTACTTC. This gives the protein CASSYGPLALYEQYF.

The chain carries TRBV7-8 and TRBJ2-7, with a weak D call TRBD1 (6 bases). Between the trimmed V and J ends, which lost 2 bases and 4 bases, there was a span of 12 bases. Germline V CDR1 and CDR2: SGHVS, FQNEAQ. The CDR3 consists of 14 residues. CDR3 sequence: CASSLLQGKYEQYF. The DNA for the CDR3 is TGTGCCAGCAGCTTACTCCAGGGGAAGTACGAGCAGTACTTC.

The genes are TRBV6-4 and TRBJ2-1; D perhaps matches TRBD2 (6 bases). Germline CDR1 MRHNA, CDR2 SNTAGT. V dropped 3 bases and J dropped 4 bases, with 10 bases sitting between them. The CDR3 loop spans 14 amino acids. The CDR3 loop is CASSEEAGYNEQFF. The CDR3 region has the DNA TGTGCCAGCAGTGAGGAGGCGGGGTACAATGAGCAGTTCTTC.

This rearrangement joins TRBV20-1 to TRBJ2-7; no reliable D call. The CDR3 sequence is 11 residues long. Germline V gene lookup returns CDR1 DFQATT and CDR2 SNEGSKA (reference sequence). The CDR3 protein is CIRRCSYEQYF. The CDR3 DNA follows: TGCATCAGAAGGTGCTCCTACGAGCAGTACTTC.

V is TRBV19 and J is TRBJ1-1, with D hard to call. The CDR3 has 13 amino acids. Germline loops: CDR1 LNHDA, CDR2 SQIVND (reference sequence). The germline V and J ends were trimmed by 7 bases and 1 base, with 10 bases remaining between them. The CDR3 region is CASIKEPNTEAFF. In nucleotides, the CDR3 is TGTGCCAGTATAAAGGAACCGAACACTGAAGCTTTCTTT.

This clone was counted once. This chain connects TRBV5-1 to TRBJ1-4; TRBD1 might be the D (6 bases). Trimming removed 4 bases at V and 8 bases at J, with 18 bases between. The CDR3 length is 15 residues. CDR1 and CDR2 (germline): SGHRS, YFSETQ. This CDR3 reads CASSLSGGQGEKLFF. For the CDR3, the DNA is TGCGCCAGCAGCCTGTCCGGGGGGCAGGGAGAAAAACTGTTTTTT.

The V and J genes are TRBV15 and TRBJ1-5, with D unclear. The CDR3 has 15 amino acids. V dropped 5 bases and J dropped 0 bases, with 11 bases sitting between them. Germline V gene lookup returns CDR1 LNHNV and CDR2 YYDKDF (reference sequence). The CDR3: CATSGPMNSNQPQHF. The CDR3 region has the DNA TGTGCCACCAGCGGGCCAATGAATAGCAATCAGCCCCAGCATTTT.

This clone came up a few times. CDR3 amino acids: CASSQAGGSYEQYF. The CDR3 DNA reads as TGTGCCAGCAGCCAAGCGGGGGGTTCCTACGAGCAGTACTTC. The chain is built from TRBV14 and TRBJ2-7, with 7 positions matching TRBD2. Germline loops: CDR1 SGHDN, CDR2 FVKESK. V lost 1 base to trimming and J lost 1 base; unmatched junction nucleotides: 1. The CDR3 loop spans 14 amino acids.

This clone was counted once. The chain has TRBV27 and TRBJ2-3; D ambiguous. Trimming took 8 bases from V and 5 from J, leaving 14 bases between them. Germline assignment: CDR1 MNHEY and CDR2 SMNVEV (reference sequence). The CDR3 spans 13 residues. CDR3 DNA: TGTGCCAGCTTCGCCCGGGTGGGAGATACGCAGTATTTT. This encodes CASFARVGDTQYF.